A single sample gave rise to the 18 T cell receptor beta chains below, sequenced in a study of OX40 agonist ivuxolimab in advanced cancers. The method behind the library was the immunoSEQ multiplex PCR assay. The immuneACCESS repertoire file appears here via TCRdb, limited to in-frame rearrangements. These files lack a portion of the clones; in checked studies, under half of the deficit traces to unresolved V genes, and the cause of the others is not known. Across this sample there are 60,000 to 75,000 clones, with under 90% seen only once. The ten largest account for approximately 1.2% of the sample. The sample was CD4+ or CD8+ T cells sorted from blood, taken in a trial of the OX40 agonist ivuxolimab. These receptor sequences come from an adult with an advanced solid tumor such as melanoma, head and neck, liver or kidney cancer.

The J gene is TRBJ1-5, the V gene TRBV28; unclear D gene. The length of the CDR3 is 12 residues. With 1 base removed from V and 5 bases from J, the gap between germline ends came to 3 bases. CDR1 is MDHEN, CDR2 SYDVKM, per germline. CDR3 in amino acids: CASSLYHQPQHF. As DNA, the CDR3 is TGTGCCAGCAGTTTATACCATCAGCCCCAGCATTTT. The whole variable domain, remainder taken from reference TRBV28 and TRBJ1-5, is DVKVTQSSRYLVKRTGEKVFLECVQDMDHENMFWYRQDPGLGLRLIYFSYDVKMKEKGDIPEGYSVSREKKERFSLILESASTNQTSMYLCASSLYHQPQHFGDGTRLSIL.

The chain links TRBV7-8 to TRBJ1-5, with TRBD1 matching over 10 bases. The V and J ends lost 5 bases and 2 bases, in that order; junction bases with no gene match: 3. This CDR3 contains 15 residues. CDR1 SGHVS and CDR2 FQNEAQ come from the germline V gene. The CDR3 sequence is CASSGGTGGNQPQHF. The CDR3 DNA follows: TGTGCCAGCAGCGGGGGGACAGGGGGCAATCAGCCCCAGCATTTT.

This chain joins TRBV6-1 and TRBJ2-7; D remains ambiguous. Trimming took off 4 bases at V and 4 bases at J, with 14 bases between the two ends. Germline CDR1 is MNHNS and CDR2 is SASEGT. CDR3 length: 14 amino acids. CDR3 residues: CASSVPPIVYEQYF. The DNA of the CDR3 is TGTGCCAGCAGTGTCCCGCCCATAGTTTACGAGCAGTACTTC.

The chain employs TRBV7-3 and TRBJ2-3; 9 nucleotides match TRBD1. V lost 5 bases to trimming and J lost 3 bases; unmatched junction nucleotides: 12. CDR1 and CDR2 (germline): SGHTA, FQGTGA. CDR3 length: 17 residues. The CDR3 DNA is TGTGCCAGCAGCCTTACAGCCACAGGGGGCGGTACAGATACGCAGTATTTT. Protein sequence: CASSLTATGGGTDTQYF.

A single count supports this clone. This chain uses TRBV7-9 with TRBJ2-2; D remains ambiguous. The V gene's germline CDR1 is SEHNR and CDR2 FQNEAQ (reference sequence). V was trimmed by 6 bases and J by 3 bases, leaving 20 bases between them. There are 17 residues in the CDR3. The CDR3 DNA sequence: TGTGCCAGCAGTTTGTGGTCACTACAATCGGACACCGGGGAGCTGTTTTTT. It yields the protein CASSLWSLQSDTGELFF.

This chain joins TRBV6-1 and TRBJ1-2, with a weak D call TRBD1 (6 bases). V dropped 2 bases and J dropped 4 bases, with 14 bases sitting between them. This CDR3 is built from 15 residues. Germline CDR1 and CDR2: MNHNS and SASEGT. CDR3 coding DNA: TGTGCCAGCAGTGAAACGCGGACAGTCCCCTATGGCTACACCTTC. As protein: CASSETRTVPYGYTF.

A word on this clone: In the same sample, other DNA sequences code for this CDR3. This rearrangement joins TRBV15 to TRBJ1-5; no definite D call. The germline CDR1 and CDR2 sequences are LNHNV and YYDKDF (reference sequence). The CDR3 has 15 residues. The germline V and J ends were trimmed by 0 bases and 3 bases, with 9 bases remaining between them. The CDR3 region is CATSRDKGFNQPQHF. The CDR3 region has the DNA TGTGCCACCAGCAGAGATAAGGGATTCAATCAGCCCCAGCATTTT.

This chain links TRBV5-1 with TRBJ2-1; TRBD2 agrees at 9 bases. Losses at the gene ends were 0 bases for V and 9 bases for J; bases not matched to a gene: 10. The CDR3 spans 16 residues. Germline V gene data show CDR1 as SGHRS and CDR2 as YFSETQ. CDR3 coding DNA: TGCGCCAGCAGCTTGGGGAGCGGGGGGTTTGGCGGTGAGCAGTTCTTC. Translating gives CASSLGSGGFGGEQFF.

The V gene is TRBV6-5, the J gene TRBJ1-1; 8 bases are shared with TRBD1. Trimming cost V 7 bases and J 6 bases; bases outside gene matches: 10. CDR1 is MNHEY, CDR2 SVGAGI, per germline. The CDR3 consists of 14 residues. The CDR3 DNA follows: TGTGCCAGCAAGAGGACAGGGTGGTTCTCTGAAGCTTTCTTT. Protein product: CASKRTGWFSEAFF.

V gene TRBV11-2 combines with J gene TRBJ1-2; D perhaps matches TRBD1 (6 bases). The CDR3 covers 15 residues. Germline V gene sequence: CDR1 SGHAT, CDR2 FQNNGV. V lost 0 bases and J lost 6, with 14 bases in between. The DNA of the CDR3 is TGTGCCAGCAGCTTAGAATCGGCAGGGGTACATGGCTACACCTTC. Translating gives CASSLESAGVHGYTF.

CDR3 DNA sequence: TGTGCCAGCAGCGAAAGGGACCGATCTTCGGGAGGCTACACCTTC. Translated: CASSERDRSSGGYTF. This chain connects TRBV5-4 to TRBJ1-2; D may be TRBD1 (5 bases). CDR3 length: 15 residues. Germline V gene data show CDR1 as SGHNT and CDR2 as YYREEE (reference sequence). Deletions cut 4 bases from V and 8 bases from J, with 21 bases between.

This chain uses TRBV11-3 with TRBJ2-2; 7 bases map to TRBD1. CDR3 length equals 15 residues. Losses at the gene ends were 5 bases for V and 4 bases for J; bases not matched to a gene: 7. Germline V gives CDR1 SGHNT, CDR2 YENEEA. CDR3 sequence: CASSPKGARTGELFF. For the CDR3, the DNA is TGTGCCAGCAGCCCGAAGGGGGCGCGCACCGGGGAGCTGTTTTTT.

This clone was detected once. The genes are TRBV7-9 and TRBJ1-1, with 9 bases fitting TRBD1. Germline CDR1 and CDR2: SEHNR and FQNEAQ (reference sequence). V lost 4 bases, J lost 6 bases, and 9 bases stayed unmatched. This CDR3 spans 15 amino acids. The CDR3 region has the DNA TGTGCCAGCAGCTCACAGGGGGCTGGGATGGCTGAAGCTTTCTTT. Amino acids: CASSSQGAGMAEAFF.

This rearrangement joins TRBV18 to TRBJ1-3, with unresolved D. In germline, CDR1 is KGHSH, CDR2 LQKENI. CDR3 size: 13 residues. V lost 2 bases to trimming and J lost 4 bases, with 6 bases between them. The CDR3 protein is CASSPGEGNTIYF. For the CDR3, the DNA is TGTGCCAGCTCACCAGGAGAGGGAAACACCATATATTTT.

Comment on this clone: The junction differs from germline at one of its ends, possibly a read error. The CDR3 reads CASSLGRTDSF. Written as DNA, the CDR3 is TGTGCCAGCAGCTTGGGTCGGACAGATTCATTC. The V and J genes are TRBV5-6 and TRBJ1-2; weak D call: TRBD1 (6 bases). The CDR3 is 11 amino acids. From germline, CDR1 is SGHDT and CDR2 YYEEEE.

The genes are TRBV15 and TRBJ2-3; D tentatively fits TRBD1 or TRBD2 (5 bases each). V was pared by 0 bases and J by 6 bases, with 13 bases between. The CDR3 contains 15 residues. Germline assignment: CDR1 LNHNV and CDR2 YYDKDF (reference sequence). The CDR3 protein is CATSREGPVADTQYF. CDR3 nucleotides: TGTGCCACCAGCAGAGAGGGACCGGTAGCCGATACGCAGTATTTT.

The J gene is TRBJ2-5, the V gene TRBV2, with D possibly matching TRBD2 (6 bases). The J call is in doubt because the DNA end fits TRBJ2-7 better. Per germline, CDR1 SNHLY and CDR2 FYNNEI. CDR3 length equals 13 residues. CDR3 nucleotide sequence: TGTGCCAGCAGTGTCGGCGGGGCTTACGAGCAGTACTTC. Translation: CASSVGGAYEQYF.

This chain links TRBV5-1 with TRBJ2-2; no clear D. CDR1 and CDR2 from the germline V gene are SGHRS and YFSETQ. CDR3 length: 17 amino acids. V was shortened by 0 bases and J by 3 bases, with 15 bases between the two germline ends. The CDR3 region is CASSLDSGTLYTGELFF. CDR3 DNA: TGCGCCAGCAGCTTGGATAGTGGAACGCTTTACACCGGGGAGCTGTTTTTT.